Following are 16 T cell receptor beta chains from one sample sequenced in a study of T cell responses to AZD1222 COVID-19 vaccine. Some clones are missing from TCRdb's copy, which holds only in-frame ones; the method was immunoSEQ multiplex PCR. The sample shows some 130,000 clones, over 85% of them seen only once. This material consisted of peripheral blood, taken on day 0 of AZD1222 vaccination. These receptors all come from an adult in good health.

The chain joins TRBV19 to TRBJ1-4; D might be TRBD1 (5 bases). The CDR3 has 13 residues. V lost 6 bases, J lost 0 bases, and 5 bases lay in between. Germline V gene data show CDR1 as LNHDA and CDR2 as SQIVND (reference sequence). The CDR3: CASRTATNEKLFF. The DNA of the CDR3 is TGTGCCAGTAGGACAGCAACTAATGAAAAACTGTTTTTT.

This rearrangement joins TRBV13 to TRBJ2-3; D is unclear. CDR3 length equals 14 residues. V lost 5 bases, J lost 3 bases, and 12 bases lay in between. Germline V gene data show CDR1 as PRHDT and CDR2 as FYEKMQ (reference sequence). The CDR3 here is CASSTGPPTDTQYF. In DNA, the CDR3 is TGTGCCAGCAGCACCGGACCCCCGACAGATACGCAGTATTTT.

The chain has TRBV5-5 and TRBJ1-4; D unresolved. The germline V gene encodes CDR1 SGHKS and CDR2 YYEKEE (reference sequence). The CDR3 runs 14 residues. Deletions cut 2 bases from V and 6 bases from J, with 11 bases between. The CDR3 protein is CASSFYGSHEKLFF. CDR3 DNA: TGTGCCAGCAGCTTCTATGGTTCACATGAAAAACTGTTTTTT.

The chain combines TRBV4-3 with TRBJ2-3; the match to TRBD2 covers 7 bases. The germline CDR1 and CDR2 sequences are LGHNA and YSLEER. With 1 base clipped from V and 4 bases from J, the junction kept 8 bases outside the gene matches. The CDR3 spans 16 residues. As DNA, the CDR3 is TGCGCCAGCAGCCAAGGCGTGGGAGGGCAGGCAGATACGCAGTATTTT. Encoded protein: CASSQGVGGQADTQYF.

CDR3 coding DNA: TGTGCCAGCAGCTTACAGGGGGACTATGGCTACACCTTC. This encodes CASSLQGDYGYTF. This chain connects TRBV12-3 or TRBV12-4 to TRBJ1-2; 8 positions match TRBD1. V lost 6 bases, J lost 3 bases, and 3 bases stayed unmatched. CDR3 size: 13 residues.

V is TRBV25-1 and J is TRBJ1-6; 9 nucleotides align to TRBD1. The CDR3 has 14 amino acids. Germline V CDR1 and CDR2: MGHDK, SYGVNS. Trimming cost V 6 bases and J 5 bases; bases outside gene matches: 2. In nucleotides, the CDR3 is TGTGCCAGCAGGTGGGACAGGGATAATTCACCCCTCCACTTT. Encoded protein: CASRWDRDNSPLHF.

V and J are TRBV5-1 and TRBJ1-5; TRBD1 is a possible D gene (6 bases). V shed 6 bases and J shed 0 bases, with 13 bases lying between them. The CDR3 is made up of 15 amino acids. Per germline, CDR1 SGHRS and CDR2 YFSETQ. DNA for the CDR3: TGCGCCAGCAAATGGGGGGCGGATAGCAATCAGCCCCAGCATTTT. Translating gives CASKWGADSNQPQHF.

This sequence joins TRBV6-1 and TRBJ2-2, with D possibly being TRBD2 (5 bases). This CDR3 has 15 amino acids. V lost 3 bases and J 4 bases, leaving 12 bases between the germline ends. Germline CDR1 reads MNHNS; CDR2 reads SASEGT. The CDR3 DNA follows: TGTGCCAGCAGTGAGAAGAGGGTTTCCACCGGGGAGCTGTTTTTT. Translated, it gives CASSEKRVSTGELFF.

The gene calls are TRBV5-4 and TRBJ1-5; D not certain. Germline-derived CDR1 and CDR2 are SGHNT and YYREEE (reference sequence). The CDR3 runs 13 residues. The V gene lost 4 bases and the J gene lost 4 bases, with 9 bases spanning the gap. The CDR3 here is CASSAVPNQPQHF. In DNA, the CDR3 is TGTGCCAGCAGCGCCGTACCAAATCAGCCCCAGCATTTT.

This clone was seen a single time. The CDR3 DNA reads TGTGCCAGCAGCTCACCCCTCGGCCTAGCGGGAGGTAATGAGCAGTTCTTC. It encodes CASSSPLGLAGGNEQFF. The gene calls are TRBV5-4 and TRBJ2-1, with TRBD2 matching over 11 bases. Germline trimming cut 3 bases from V and 7 bases from J; bases unmatched to any gene: 12. CDR3 length equals 17 residues. CDR1 and CDR2 from the germline V gene are SGHNT and YYREEE (reference sequence).

V usage is TRBV28 and J usage is TRBJ2-5; D not resolved. The CDR3 is 11 amino acids. The germline gives CDR1 MDHEN, CDR2 SYDVKM. The V gene lost 2 bases and the J gene lost 5 bases, with 3 bases spanning the gap. DNA of the CDR3: TGTGCCAGCAGTTTAGGCGAGACCCAGTACTTC. It translates to CASSLGETQYF. Looking up the rest from reference TRBV28 and TRBJ2-5 gives the full variable domain: DVKVTQSSRYLVKRTGEKVFLECVQDMDHENMFWYRQDPGLGLRLIYFSYDVKMKEKGDIPEGYSVSREKKERFSLILESASTNQTSMYLCASSLGETQYFGPGTRLLVL.

The V and J genes are TRBV30 and TRBJ1-2, with D unclear. The CDR3 is 14 residues long. Germline assignment: CDR1 GTSNPN and CDR2 SVGIG (reference sequence). The V and J ends lost 0 bases and 3 bases respectively, with 11 bases between them. The CDR3 nucleotides are TGTGCCTGGAGTGTACGATGGGTGCACTATGGCTACACCTTC. Translated, it gives CAWSVRWVHYGYTF.

The sample holds one count of this clone. The chain combines TRBV7-8 with TRBJ1-4; possibly TRBD1 for D (5 bases). Trimming removed 2 bases from V and 5 bases from J, with 15 bases in between. This CDR3 has 16 residues. CDR1 and CDR2 from the germline V gene are SGHVS and FQNEAQ. DNA of the CDR3: TGTGCCAGCAGCTTAATGACGGCAGGGCTGAATGAAAAACTGTTTTTT. Protein product: CASSLMTAGLNEKLFF.

This clone has just a few counts. This chain links TRBV6-6 with TRBJ1-1; 7 nucleotides match TRBD1. This CDR3 is 15 amino acids long. Germline CDR1 and CDR2: MNHNY and SVGAGI (reference sequence). V lost 6 bases to trimming and J lost 1 base; unmatched junction nucleotides: 8. This CDR3 is CASRTTGNPNTEAFF. The CDR3 DNA reads TGTGCCAGCAGGACGACAGGGAATCCGAACACTGAAGCTTTCTTT.

This clone has a single count. This chain links TRBV5-1 with TRBJ1-1; weak D call: TRBD1 (5 bases). The V end was cut by 3 bases, the J end by 5 bases, with 11 bases between. The CDR3 is 13 amino acids. Germline V gene lookup returns CDR1 SGHRS and CDR2 YFSETQ. For the CDR3, the DNA is TGCGCCAGCAGCTCACGGGGGGGAACTGAAGCTTTCTTT. Translated, it gives CASSSRGGTEAFF.

V usage is TRBV29-1 and J usage is TRBJ2-7, with 7 positions matching TRBD1. CDR1 and CDR2 (germline): SQVTM, ANQGSEA. V lost 4 bases and J lost 7; bases outside the gene matches: 10. The CDR3 extends over 13 amino acids. CDR3 loop: CSVGDRVGREQYF. The CDR3 DNA is TGCAGCGTTGGTGACAGGGTGGGTCGAGAGCAGTACTTC.